This entry is about one T cell receptor (beta chain). It lacks a known antigen. The sample holds no much larger clone one base away, and base qualities are not on file. The data originate from a study of control samples from healthy donors and cancer patients (dated by TCRdb to the early 2020s). Library creation used the immunoSEQ multiplex PCR assay. TCRdb took this table from immuneACCESS and kept in-frame rearrangements with V and J called. Such tables lack part of the clones; where checked against another copy, unresolved V genes explain under half of the gap, and the rest is unexplained. The sample table records 150,000 to 200,000 clones; about 90% of these occur just once. The ten largest clones take up about 12% of the sample. The germline V gene (reference sequence) specifies LNHDA as CDR1 and SQIVND as CDR2. V is clipped by 1 base and J by 5 bases, and the sequence between their germline boundaries is 11 bases long. Including cysteine and phenylalanine, the CDR3 has 15 amino acids. Left in the record is the CDR3 DNA by itself, 45 bases read in frame from the first base.

Input material: blood. Here the chain combines TRBV19 and TRBJ1-4, with TRBD1 tentatively as D gene (6 bases match). This TCR derives from a man between 25 and 39 years old in good health. This receptor carries the CDR3 CASSIVSQGNEKLFF. The nucleotide sequence is given as TGTGCCAGTAGTATAGTAAGCCAGGGGAATGAAAAACTGTTTTTT.